What follows are 11 T cell receptor beta chains derived from one specimen sequenced in a study of shared clonotypes between healthy human individuals. Method: immunoSEQ multiplex PCR; TCRdb's copy keeps in-frame clones and lacks some. Among under 650,000 clones listed, 90% to 97% were seen once. Sequenced: naive CD4+ T cells sorted from blood. Subset of the sample: CD45RA+ positively selected. The receptors here all came from a woman in her thirties in good health.

This chain joins TRBV27 and TRBJ2-5; 14 nucleotides match TRBD2. Trimming removed 3 bases from V and 3 bases from J; junction bases left unmatched: 0. This CDR3 region has 15 residues. CDR1 and CDR2 (germline): MNHEY, SMNVEV (reference sequence). The chain's CDR3 is CASSLTSGREETQYF. The CDR3 DNA sequence: TGTGCCAGCAGTTTGACTAGCGGGAGGGAAGAGACCCAGTACTTC.

The J gene is TRBJ2-1, the V gene TRBV19; D may be TRBD2 (5 bases). This CDR3 region has 15 residues. Per the germline V gene, CDR1 is LNHDA and CDR2 is SQIVND (reference sequence). Trimming took off 4 bases at V and 7 bases at J, with 17 bases between the two ends. This chain's CDR3 is CASSRTGWEGNEQFF. The CDR3 nucleotides are TGTGCCAGTAGTAGGACTGGATGGGAAGGGAATGAGCAGTTCTTC.

This rearrangement joins TRBV11-2 to TRBJ2-1, with TRBD2 matching over 10 bases. Losses at the gene ends were 5 bases for V and 8 bases for J; bases not matched to a gene: 15. The V gene's germline CDR1 is SGHAT and CDR2 FQNNGV. The CDR3 totals 17 residues. CDR3 DNA: TGTGCCAGCAGCCCTTCAGGACTAGCGGTCCCCTCGGATGAGCAGTTCTTC. Encoded protein: CASSPSGLAVPSDEQFF.

The J gene is TRBJ2-7, the V gene TRBV28, with D perhaps TRBD2 (6 bases). Germline V gives CDR1 MDHEN, CDR2 SYDVKM. Trimming cost V 3 bases and J 3 bases, with 18 bases left between them. This CDR3 contains 16 residues. CDR3 amino acids: CASSFTGLSGFYEQYF. The CDR3 DNA sequence: TGTGCCAGCAGTTTTACCGGACTATCCGGCTTCTACGAGCAGTACTTC.

The V and J genes are TRBV28 and TRBJ1-4; 11 nucleotides match TRBD1. J gave up 4 bases and V 7 bases, and 5 bases lay outside the gene matches. The CDR3 has 15 amino acids. CDR1 is MDHEN and CDR2 is SYDVKM in the germline V gene. The CDR3 bases are TGTGCCAGCAAACCGGGACAGGGGGTTAATGAAAAACTGTTTTTT. It yields the protein CASKPGQGVNEKLFF. The whole variable domain, remainder taken from reference TRBV28 and TRBJ1-4, is DVKVTQSSRYLVKRTGEKVFLECVQDMDHENMFWYRQDPGLGLRLIYFSYDVKMKEKGDIPEGYSVSREKKERFSLILESASTNQTSMYLCASKPGQGVNEKLFFGSGTQLSVL.

V usage is TRBV11-2 and J usage is TRBJ2-7, with 12 positions matching TRBD2. V gave up 6 bases and J gave up 4 bases; unmatched junction bases: 7. Germline CDR1 and CDR2: SGHAT and FQNNGV. This CDR3 is built from 15 residues. The CDR3: CASRNPGLAGYEQYF. The CDR3 region has the DNA TGTGCCAGCAGGAATCCGGGACTAGCGGGTTACGAGCAGTACTTC.

The chain uses TRBV2 and TRBJ2-7, with 8 bases fitting TRBD2. Germline loops: CDR1 SNHLY, CDR2 FYNNEI. The CDR3 runs to 14 residues. CDR3 coding DNA: TGTGCTAGCGACGTGGGGACTAGTAATTACGAGCAGTACTTC. This codes for CASDVGTSNYEQYF.

The V gene is TRBV10-3, the J gene TRBJ2-7; TRBD2 matches 11 bases. Germline V gives CDR1 ENHRY, CDR2 SYGVKD. The CDR3 runs to 14 residues. The J segment lost 6 bases and the V segment lost 4 bases, leaving 5 bases of the junction unmatched. The CDR3 spells CAISGLAGGSEQYF. In nucleotides, the CDR3 is TGTGCCATCAGTGGGCTAGCGGGAGGATCCGAGCAGTACTTC.

J is TRBJ2-7 and V is TRBV6-6, with TRBD2 identical over 8 bases. Germline values: CDR1 MNHNY, CDR2 SVGAGI (reference sequence). The trim removed 8 bases at V and 0 bases at J, leaving 6 bases unmatched. The CDR3 runs to 14 residues. The CDR3 here is CASSVSGSSYEQYF. The CDR3 DNA sequence: TGTGCCAGCTCGGTCAGCGGGAGCTCCTACGAGCAGTACTTC.

Comments on this clone: Other DNA sequences in the same sample also yield this CDR3. The V gene is TRBV11-2, the J gene TRBJ2-7; no firm D call. Trimming removed 6 bases at V and 2 bases at J, with 5 bases between. CDR3 length equals 11 residues. The V gene's germline CDR1 is SGHAT and CDR2 FQNNGV. CDR3 residues: CASSSAYEQYF. The DNA for the CDR3 is TGTGCCAGCAGTTCAGCCTACGAGCAGTACTTC.

CDR3 nucleotide sequence: TGCAGCGTAACGGACAGGGGAGATGGCTACACCTTC. Its translation: CSVTDRGDGYTF. The chain joins TRBV29-1 to TRBJ1-2; 9 positions match TRBD1. V shed 6 bases, J shed 6 bases, and the junction held 5 bases outside the gene matches. The CDR3 covers 12 residues. Germline V lookup: CDR1 SQVTM, CDR2 ANQGSEA.